These 9 T cell receptor beta chains came from one sample sequenced in a study of CD8 T cells in ankylosing spondylitis. TCRdb reprocessed the 5' RACE reads with MiXCR, giving one entry per CDR3 protein. The sample consists of 250,000 to 400,000 distinct CDR3 sequences, around a tenth of them appearing once. Sequences were obtained from blood, either unsorted or a sorted T cell fraction (not recorded which). The receptors come from a female donor with ankylosing spondylitis or in good health (not recorded which).

This chain connects TRBV28 to TRBJ2-7; D is unclear. Germline V CDR1 and CDR2: MDHEN, SYDVKM. Trimming took off 4 bases at V and 1 base at J, with 14 bases between the two ends. The CDR3 is 15 residues long. The CDR3 DNA reads TGTGCCAGCAGTTCCGACGGAGCGATTTCCTACGAGCAGTACTTC. Its translation: CASSSDGAISYEQYF.

Many counts were recorded for this clonotype. V gene TRBV14 combines with J gene TRBJ2-5; TRBD2 matches 10 bases. Germline V gene sequence: CDR1 SGHDN, CDR2 FVKESK. This CDR3 is built from 16 residues. V lost 1 base, J lost 3 bases, and 5 bases stayed unmatched. Here the CDR3 DNA reads TGTGCCAGCAGCCAAGGAAGAACTAGCGGGAAAGAGACCCAGTACTTC. Translation: CASSQGRTSGKETQYF.

This clonotype was seen a few times. The chain employs TRBV7-2 and TRBJ2-1; D unresolved. CDR1 SGHTA and CDR2 FQGNSA come from the germline V gene. V dropped 0 bases and J dropped 9 bases, with 9 bases sitting between them. The CDR3 runs 13 residues. Here the CDR3 DNA reads TGTGCCAGCAGCTTAGCTACGAAGGGTGAGCAGTTCTTC. Protein product: CASSLATKGEQFF. Drawing the rest from reference TRBV7-2 and TRBJ2-1, the complete variable domain is GAGVSQSPSNKVTEKGKDVELRCDPISGHTALYWYRQSLGQGLEFLIYFQGNSAPDKSGLPSDRFSAERTGGSVSTLTIQRTQQEDSAVYLCASSLATKGEQFFGPGTRLTVL.

This clonotype was observed at least ten times. The chain has TRBV6-2 or TRBV6-3 and TRBJ1-5; D is unclear. Deletions cut 6 bases from V and 6 bases from J, with 15 bases between. The CDR3 loop spans 14 amino acids. Germline V CDR1 and CDR2: MNHEY, SVGEGT. The CDR3, as DNA: TGTGCCAGCAGCTGGAGGGAGCCGAGTCAGCCCCAGCATTTT. It specifies CASSWREPSQPQHF.

The chain combines TRBV4-1 with TRBJ1-1; D may be TRBD1 (6 bases). The V end was cut by 5 bases, the J end by 8 bases, with 9 bases between. CDR3 length equals 11 residues. The germline V gene has CDR1 MGHRA and CDR2 YSYEKL. The CDR3 reads CASSGGPEAFF. Written as DNA, the CDR3 is TGCGCCAGCAGCGGGGGCCCCGAAGCTTTCTTT.

This clonotype was seen ten or more times. J is TRBJ1-4 and V is TRBV5-1; D remains ambiguous. The CDR3 loop spans 15 amino acids. The germline V gene encodes CDR1 SGHRS and CDR2 YFSETQ. The ends were cut back, 2 bases at V and 6 bases at J, with 14 bases in the middle. CDR3 region: CASSFGSQLDEKLFF. The CDR3 DNA reads as TGCGCCAGCAGCTTCGGCAGCCAACTGGATGAAAAACTGTTTTTT.

In its sample, this clonotype was seen many times. This sequence joins TRBV4-3 and TRBJ2-3; D is undetermined. V was pared by 0 bases and J by 7 bases, with 8 bases between. CDR3 length: 13 amino acids. CDR1 is LGHNA and CDR2 is YSLEER in the germline V gene. For the CDR3, the DNA is TGCGCCAGCAGCCAAGAAAGCTCAAATACGCAGTATTTT. It translates to CASSQESSNTQYF.

This clonotype was found many times. V gene TRBV20-1 combines with J gene TRBJ2-2; 7 positions match TRBD2. CDR3 length: 16 amino acids. Germline V gives CDR1 DFQATT, CDR2 SNEGSKA (reference sequence). Losses at the gene ends were 0 bases for V and 3 bases for J; bases not matched to a gene: 7. CDR3 sequence: CSARDLSGADTGELFF. In DNA form, the CDR3 reads TGCAGTGCTAGAGATCTCAGCGGGGCGGACACCGGGGAGCTGTTTTTT.

This clonotype was seen many times. The J gene is TRBJ2-2, the V gene TRBV24-1, with 8 bases matching TRBD1. Trimming took 6 bases from V and 5 from J; bases not matched to a gene: 7. The CDR3 sequence is 15 residues long. The germline CDR1 and CDR2 sequences are KGHDR and SFDVKD. As DNA, the CDR3 is TGTGCCACCAGTTCAACAGGGGGAGAGACCGGGGAGCTGTTTTTT. This translates into CATSSTGGETGELFF.